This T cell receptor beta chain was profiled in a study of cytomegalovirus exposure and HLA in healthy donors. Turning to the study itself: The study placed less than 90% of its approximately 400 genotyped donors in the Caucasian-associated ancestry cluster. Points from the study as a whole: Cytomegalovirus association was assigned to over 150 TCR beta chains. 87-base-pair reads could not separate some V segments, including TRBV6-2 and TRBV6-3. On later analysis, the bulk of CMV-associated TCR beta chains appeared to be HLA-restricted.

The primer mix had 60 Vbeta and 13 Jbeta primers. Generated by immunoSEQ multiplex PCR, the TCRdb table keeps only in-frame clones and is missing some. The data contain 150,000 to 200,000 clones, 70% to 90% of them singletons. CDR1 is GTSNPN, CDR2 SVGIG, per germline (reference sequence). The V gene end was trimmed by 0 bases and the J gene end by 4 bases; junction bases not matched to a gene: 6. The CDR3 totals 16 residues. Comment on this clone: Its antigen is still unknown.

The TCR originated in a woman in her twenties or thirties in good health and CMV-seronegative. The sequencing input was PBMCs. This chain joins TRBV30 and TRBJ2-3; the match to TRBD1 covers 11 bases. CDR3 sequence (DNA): TGTGCCTGGAGTGTCATTCCGGGACAGGGGGCAGATACGCAGTATTTT. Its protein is CAWSVIPGQGADTQYF.